Each of the 18 T cell receptor beta chains below was sequenced from the same sample in a study of graft-versus-host responses after intestinal transplantation. Their antigen targets remain unknown. The table came from immunoSEQ multiplex PCR; TCRdb's copy has only in-frame clones and leaves some out. The sample lists 100,000 or so clones; roughly 92% were seen once. The sample in question was unstimulated CD4+ T cells sorted from spleen or lymph node cells, obtained before intestinal transplant. Receptor source: a human donor who received an intestinal transplant.

This chain joins TRBV19 and TRBJ2-2; 8 positions match TRBD1. Looked up from germline, CDR1 is LNHDA and CDR2 is SQIVND (reference sequence). CDR3 length equals 15 residues. V trimming: 4 bases; J trimming: 2 bases; junction bases outside the gene matches: 3. The CDR3 nucleotides are TGTGCCAGTAGTACCGGGACAGGTAACACCGGGGAGCTGTTTTTT. It translates to CASSTGTGNTGELFF.

Of note for this clone: Its ends do not fully match the called genes, so a read error is possible. This chain uses TRBV6-6 with TRBJ1-3, with TRBD1 as a possible D gene (6 bases). Per germline, CDR1 MNHNY and CDR2 SVGAGI (reference sequence). The CDR3 contains 16 residues. In DNA, the CDR3 is TGTGCCAGCAGTTATCCCGGGGGGCGGACTGGAGACACCATATATTTT. Its translation: CASSYPGGRTGDTIYF.

This chain connects TRBV4-1 to TRBJ2-5, with D maybe TRBD1 (6 bases). CDR3 length: 14 residues. The V end lost 1 base, the J end lost 3 bases, and 9 bases lay between the germline ends. The germline V gene encodes CDR1 MGHRA and CDR2 YSYEKL. The CDR3: CASSQGDRKETQYF. CDR3 DNA sequence: TGCGCCAGCAGCCAAGGAGACAGGAAAGAGACCCAGTACTTC.

The rearrangement uses TRBV6-1 and TRBJ2-3; 8 bases agree with TRBD2. Losses at the gene ends were 4 bases for V and 12 bases for J; bases not matched to a gene: 12. Germline V lookup: CDR1 MNHNS, CDR2 SASEGT. CDR3 size: 14 residues. The CDR3 region is CASSGTGTRWGQYF. The CDR3 coding sequence is TGTGCCAGCAGTGGAACCGGGACTAGATGGGGCCAGTATTTT.

The chain recombines TRBV7-9 with TRBJ2-3; D uncertain. V gave up 3 bases and J gave up 5 bases, with 6 bases separating them. Germline V lookup: CDR1 SEHNR, CDR2 FQNEAQ (reference sequence). The CDR3 runs to 12 residues. The CDR3 DNA reads as TGTGCCAGCAGCTTCGAGATAGATACGCAGTATTTT. Its translation is CASSFEIDTQYF.

CDR3 nucleotide sequence: TGTGCCAGCTCACCAAGTGGGACTAGCGGGATCAATGAGCAGTTCTTC. This translates into CASSPSGTSGINEQFF. This rearrangement joins TRBV18 to TRBJ2-1; TRBD2 matches at 13 bases. The CDR3 contains 16 residues. The V and J ends lost 2 bases and 6 bases, in that order; junction bases with no gene match: 4. The germline CDR1 and CDR2 sequences are KGHSH and LQKENI.

The chain has TRBV27 and TRBJ1-2, with 12 bases matching TRBD1. Per the germline V gene, CDR1 is MNHEY and CDR2 is SMNVEV (reference sequence). The CDR3 length is 15 residues. V shed 5 bases, J shed 7 bases, and the junction held 8 bases outside the gene matches. CDR3 residues: CASSRTGTGGFGYTF. The CDR3 nucleotides are TGTGCCAGCAGTCGGACCGGGACAGGGGGCTTTGGCTACACCTTC.

The chain employs TRBV30 and TRBJ1-1; no clear D gene. V was clipped by 1 base and J by 1 base, with 13 bases between them. This CDR3 has 15 residues. CDR1 GTSNPN and CDR2 SVGIG come from the germline V gene (reference sequence). The CDR3 region is CAWSALRGWNTEAFF. The CDR3 region has the DNA TGTGCCTGGAGTGCCCTTCGAGGGTGGAACACTGAAGCTTTCTTT.

V is TRBV19 and J is TRBJ2-3; maybe TRBD2 (6 bases). The germline gives CDR1 LNHDA, CDR2 SQIVND (reference sequence). Trimming stripped 3 bases from V and 4 bases from J, with 17 bases between. This CDR3 has 16 residues. CDR3 in amino acids: CASSIEGRGAADTQYF. CDR3 coding DNA: TGTGCCAGTAGTATTGAGGGGCGGGGTGCGGCAGATACGCAGTATTTT.

V gene TRBV6-1 combines with J gene TRBJ2-1; D is unresolved. The CDR3 has 15 amino acids. Germline CDR1 reads MNHNS; CDR2 reads SASEGT. Trimming took 5 bases from V and 5 from J, leaving 16 bases between them. The CDR3: CASSPIRSLDNEQFF. The CDR3 DNA follows: TGTGCCAGCAGTCCAATTCGGAGCTTAGACAATGAGCAGTTCTTC.

The J gene is TRBJ1-6, the V gene TRBV2; 9 bases match TRBD1. With 6 bases clipped from V and 7 bases from J, the junction kept 7 bases outside the gene matches. Germline lookup yields CDR1 SNHLY and CDR2 FYNNEI. This CDR3 is built from 15 residues. This CDR3 reads CASSASGTGNSPLHF. CDR3 in DNA: TGTGCCAGCAGCGCGTCCGGGACAGGGAATTCACCCCTCCACTTT.

The chain employs TRBV7-9 and TRBJ1-1, with D perhaps TRBD1 (6 bases). Looked up from germline, CDR1 is SEHNR and CDR2 is FQNEAQ (reference sequence). Between the trimmed V and J ends, which lost 5 bases and 6 bases, there was a span of 22 bases. The CDR3 length is 16 residues. The CDR3 region is CASSPDRYLIIAEAFF. The DNA for the CDR3 is TGTGCCAGCAGCCCAGACAGGTATCTAATTATCGCTGAAGCTTTCTTT.

The chain uses TRBV30 and TRBJ2-7, with D possibly TRBD1 on 5 matching bases. The CDR3 is 15 residues long. The germline V and J ends were trimmed by 3 bases and 2 bases, with 17 bases remaining between them. Germline CDR1 is GTSNPN and CDR2 is SVGIG (reference sequence). CDR3 sequence (DNA): TGTGCCTGGAGGCCTCGAAGGGGCACCCCCTACGAGCAGTACTTC. Translating gives CAWRPRRGTPYEQYF.

The V and J genes are TRBV6-1 and TRBJ2-3; 8 positions agree with TRBD2. The trim removed 6 bases at V and 1 base at J, leaving 6 bases unmatched. The CDR3 is 15 amino acids. Germline V gene sequence: CDR1 MNHNS, CDR2 SASEGT. The CDR3 sequence is CASRLAGSGTDTQYF. CDR3 nucleotide sequence: TGTGCCAGCAGGTTAGCGGGGTCCGGCACAGATACGCAGTATTTT.

This chain connects TRBV5-6 to TRBJ2-3; the match to TRBD2 covers 8 bases. This CDR3 has 17 residues. Germline V gives CDR1 SGHDT, CDR2 YYEEEE. V lost 4 bases and J lost 4; bases outside the gene matches: 14. The CDR3 protein is CASSRGGWDYVADTQYF. Here the CDR3 DNA reads TGTGCCAGCAGCCGGGGGGGTTGGGACTACGTCGCAGATACGCAGTATTTT.

The chain is built from TRBV5-1 and TRBJ2-1, with TRBD2 as a possible D gene (5 bases). The CDR3 has 15 residues. V dropped 5 bases and J dropped 3 bases, with 15 bases sitting between them. Germline V CDR1 and CDR2: SGHRS, YFSETQ. The CDR3 region has the DNA TGCGCCAGCAGTAAGGAAAGCGGAATCTACAATGAGCAGTTCTTC. Its protein product is CASSKESGIYNEQFF.

This chain uses TRBV30 with TRBJ2-3; TRBD2 might be the D (7 bases). The CDR3 is made up of 12 amino acids. CDR1 and CDR2 (germline): GTSNPN, SVGIG (reference sequence). Trimming took off 0 bases at V and 8 bases at J, with 9 bases between the two ends. CDR3 nucleotides: TGTGCCTGGAGTGTAAGGGGGGGTACGCAGTATTTT. Translated: CAWSVRGGTQYF.

CDR3 nucleotides: TGTGCCAGCAGCTGGGACCGGGGGACGCAGTATTTT. This gives the protein CASSWDRGTQYF. The V gene is TRBV7-2, the J gene TRBJ2-3; the D gene is possibly TRBD2 (6 bases). The CDR3 runs to 12 residues. Germline V gives CDR1 SGHTA, CDR2 FQGNSA. V was trimmed by 4 bases and J by 9 bases, leaving 11 bases between them.